A selection of T cell receptor beta chains follows, all from one sample in a study of blood T cell repertoires in COVID-19. Using immunoSEQ multiplex PCR, the repertoire was profiled, and TCRdb retains in-frame clones only, with some absent. The table shows approximately 53,000 clones, with approximately 86% occurring only once. The source material was peripheral blood. All receptors come from a woman older than 75 with COVID-19, enrolled during active disease. Both conserved end residues are part of each CDR3. Clone size is stated in some rows and not others, as once, few, many or a class when expanded.

CDR3: CAWSDSLNSPLHF
size: once
J: TRBJ1-6
V: TRBV30

CDR3: CASSPPSDRAGQPQHF
size: once
J: TRBJ1-5
V: TRBV18

CDR3: CASSHLGRGGAPGANVLTF
size: .
J: TRBJ2-6
V: TRBV4-1

CDR3: CASSPGTGALNTIYF
size: .
J: TRBJ1-3
V: TRBV18

CDR3: CASSYYEQYF
size: .
J: TRBJ2-7
V: TRBV9

CDR3: CASNRGGMNYGYTF
size: .
J: TRBJ1-2
V: TRBV4-2

CDR3: CASSTTSGRYNEQFF
size: .
J: TRBJ2-1
V: TRBV19

CDR3: CASSHEGANTGELFF
size: .
J: TRBJ2-2
V: TRBV11-2

CDR3: CATRSQGATGELFF
size: .
J: TRBJ2-2
V: TRBV15

CDR3: CASSLVGGGGPLGETQYF
size: .
J: TRBJ2-5
V: TRBV11-2

CDR3: CASSSGVSNHEQYF
size: .
J: TRBJ2-7
V: TRBV6-5

CDR3: CASSSFLRANQPQHF
size: .
J: TRBJ1-5
V: TRBV6-2/TRBV6-3

CDR3: CASSHPGNNSPLHF
size: .
J: TRBJ1-6
V: TRBV19